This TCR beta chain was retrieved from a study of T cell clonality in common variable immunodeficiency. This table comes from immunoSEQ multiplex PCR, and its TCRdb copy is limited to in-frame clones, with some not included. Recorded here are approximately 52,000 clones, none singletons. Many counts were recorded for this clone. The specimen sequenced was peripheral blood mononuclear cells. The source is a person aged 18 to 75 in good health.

CDR3 amino acids: CASSLSPGDEKLFF. CDR3 DNA (partial): TGCGCCAGCAGCTTGTCCCCGGGGGATGAAAAG. The chain couples TRBV5-1 to TRBJ2-2; D perhaps matches TRBD2 (6 bases). The read ends 3 residues shy of where the CDR3 ends; the end is completed using the germline J gene. Per germline, CDR1 SGHRS and CDR2 YFSETQ. The CDR3 is 14 amino acids.